The clone carrying this TCR beta chain showed up just once. Its target is not known. There are 14 residues in the CDR3. CDR1 is MNHEY and CDR2 is SMNVEV in the germline V gene (reference sequence). The junction had 3 bases not matched to a gene; V was cut back by 2 bases and J by 3 bases. This entry is derived from a study of identical twins. Study conclusions and caveats: High-abundance cord blood beta clonotypes had fewer insertions; memory repertoires showed none.

One entry per CDR3 protein, called by TCRdb with MiXCR from the 5' RACE reads. This sample carries nearly 200,000 distinct CDR3 sequences, about 15% of them seen once, and the ten largest clones take over 35%. This sample also appeared in a second study, on T cells expressing NK-cell markers.

Material for sequencing was CD8+ T cells sorted from blood. The rearrangement links TRBV27 to TRBJ1-1; TRBD1 aligns across 7 bases. This receptor was obtained from a woman between 18 and 29 years old in good health. CDR3 sequence reads: CASSLQGGDTEAFF. As DNA, the CDR3 is TGTGCCAGCAGTTTACAGGGGGGGGACACTGAAGCTTTCTTT.